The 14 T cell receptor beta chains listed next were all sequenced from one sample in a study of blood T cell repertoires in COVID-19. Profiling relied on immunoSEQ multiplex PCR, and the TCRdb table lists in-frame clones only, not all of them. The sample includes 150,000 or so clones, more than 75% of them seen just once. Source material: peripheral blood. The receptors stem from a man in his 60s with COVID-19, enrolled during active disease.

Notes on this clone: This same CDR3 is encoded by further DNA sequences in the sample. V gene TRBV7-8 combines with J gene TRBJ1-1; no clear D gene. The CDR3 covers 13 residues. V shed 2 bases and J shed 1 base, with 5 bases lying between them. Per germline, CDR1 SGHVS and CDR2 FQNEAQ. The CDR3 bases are TGTGCCAGCAGCTTATCAGGGAACACTGAAGCTTTCTTT. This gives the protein CASSLSGNTEAFF.

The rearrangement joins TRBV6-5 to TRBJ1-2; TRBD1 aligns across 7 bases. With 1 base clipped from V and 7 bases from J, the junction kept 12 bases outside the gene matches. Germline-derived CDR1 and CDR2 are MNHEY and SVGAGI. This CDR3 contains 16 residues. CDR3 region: CASSYLVGRGEFGYTF. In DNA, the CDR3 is TGTGCCAGCAGTTACTTGGTCGGCAGGGGGGAGTTTGGCTACACCTTC.

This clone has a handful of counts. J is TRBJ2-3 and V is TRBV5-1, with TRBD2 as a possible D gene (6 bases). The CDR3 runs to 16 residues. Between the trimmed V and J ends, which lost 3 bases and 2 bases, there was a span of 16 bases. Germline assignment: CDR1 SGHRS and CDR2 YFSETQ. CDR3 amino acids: CASSWGTGKSTDTQYF. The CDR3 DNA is TGCGCCAGCAGCTGGGGGACTGGGAAGTCCACAGATACGCAGTATTTT.

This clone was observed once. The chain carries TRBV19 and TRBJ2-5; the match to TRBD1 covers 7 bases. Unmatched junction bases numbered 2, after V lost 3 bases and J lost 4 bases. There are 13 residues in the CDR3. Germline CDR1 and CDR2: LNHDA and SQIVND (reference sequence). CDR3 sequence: CASSMQGVETQYF. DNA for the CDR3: TGTGCCAGTAGTATGCAGGGGGTAGAGACCCAGTACTTC.

Written as DNA, the CDR3 is TGTGCCAGCAGCCATCCCGGACTAGCGGGGGGCATGGGGGGCGAGCAGTTCTTC. Residues: CASSHPGLAGGMGGEQFF. The J gene is TRBJ2-1, the V gene TRBV4-2; 14 nucleotides align to TRBD2. CDR1 and CDR2 (germline): LGHNA, YNFKEQ. Trimming took 3 bases from V and 10 from J; bases not matched to a gene: 14. This CDR3 spans 18 amino acids.

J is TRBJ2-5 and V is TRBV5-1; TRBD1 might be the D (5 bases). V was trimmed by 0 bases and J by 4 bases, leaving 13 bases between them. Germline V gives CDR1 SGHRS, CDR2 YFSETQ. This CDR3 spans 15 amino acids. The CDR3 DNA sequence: TGCGCCAGCAGCTTGGCCTCTGCAGGGCTAGAGACCCAGTACTTC. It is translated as CASSLASAGLETQYF.

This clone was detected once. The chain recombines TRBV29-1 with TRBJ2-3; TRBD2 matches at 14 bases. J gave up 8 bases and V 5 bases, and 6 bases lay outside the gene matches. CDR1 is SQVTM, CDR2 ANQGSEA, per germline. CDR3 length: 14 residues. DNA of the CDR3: TGCAGCGTTTCCGGGACTAGCGGGAGTTCTACGCAGTATTTT. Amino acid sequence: CSVSGTSGSSTQYF.

The CDR3 DNA reads TGTGCCAGCAGCGCCGGGACATTAGCCAAAAACATTCAGTACTTC. This sequence encodes CASSAGTLAKNIQYF. The rearrangement links TRBV5-8 to TRBJ2-4; D is possibly TRBD1 (6 bases). CDR1 SGHTS and CDR2 YDEGEE come from the germline V gene. The CDR3 runs to 15 residues. V shed 4 bases and J shed 0 bases, with 11 bases lying between them.

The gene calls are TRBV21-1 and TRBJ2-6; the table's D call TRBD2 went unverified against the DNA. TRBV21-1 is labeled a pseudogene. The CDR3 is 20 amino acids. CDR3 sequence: CASSKLRGPGTKTGANVLTF. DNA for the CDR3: TGTGCCAGCAGCAAATTACGGGGGCCAGGGACTAAAACTGGGGCCAACGTCCTGACTTTC.

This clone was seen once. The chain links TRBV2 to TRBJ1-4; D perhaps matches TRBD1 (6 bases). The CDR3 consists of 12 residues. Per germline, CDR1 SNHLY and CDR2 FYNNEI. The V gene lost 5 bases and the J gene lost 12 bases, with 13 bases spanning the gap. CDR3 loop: CASSNRAGELFF. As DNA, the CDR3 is TGTGCCAGCAGTAACAGGGCGGGGGAACTGTTTTTT.

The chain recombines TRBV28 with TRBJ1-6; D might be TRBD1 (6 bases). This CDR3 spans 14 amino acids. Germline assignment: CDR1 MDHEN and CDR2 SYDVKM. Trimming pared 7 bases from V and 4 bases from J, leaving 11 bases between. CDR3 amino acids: CASITGQYNSPLHF. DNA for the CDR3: TGTGCCAGCATTACTGGACAGTATAATTCACCCCTCCACTTT.

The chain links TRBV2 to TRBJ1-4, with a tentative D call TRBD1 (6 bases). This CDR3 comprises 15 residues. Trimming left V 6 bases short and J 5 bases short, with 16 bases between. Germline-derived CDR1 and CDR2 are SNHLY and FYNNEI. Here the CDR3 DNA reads TGTGCCAGCAGAAGAATAGACAGGAGCAATGAAAAACTGTTTTTT. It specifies CASRRIDRSNEKLFF.

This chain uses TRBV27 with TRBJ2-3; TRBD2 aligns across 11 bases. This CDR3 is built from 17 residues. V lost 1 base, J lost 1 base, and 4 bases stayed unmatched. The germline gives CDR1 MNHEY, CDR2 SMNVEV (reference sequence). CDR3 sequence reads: CASSLFTSGSGTDTQYF. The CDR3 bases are TGTGCCAGCAGTTTATTTACTAGCGGGAGTGGCACAGATACGCAGTATTTT.

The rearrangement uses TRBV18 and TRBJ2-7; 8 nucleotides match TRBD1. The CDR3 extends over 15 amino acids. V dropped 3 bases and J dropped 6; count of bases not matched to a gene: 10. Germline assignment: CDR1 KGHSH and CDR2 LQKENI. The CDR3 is CASSPSQGAGFEQYF. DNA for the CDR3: TGTGCCAGCTCACCGTCCCAGGGGGCCGGCTTCGAGCAGTACTTC.